Reported below is one TCR beta chain. The sample originates from a study of blood T cell repertoires in COVID-19. Study as a whole: Spain, Italy and the United States supplied samples that represented acute and convalescent COVID-19. T cells, B-cell-depleted T cells, or PBMCs supplied cDNA or gDNA.

Original handling: Estimates of nucleated cell counts were drawn from the amplification of reference gene primers. Sequencing was performed with immunoSEQ multiplex PCR; in TCRdb, only in-frame clones are kept and a portion is missing. From that table come the V and J calls and clone size; the DNA was used to work out D and trimming. This sample carries around 140,000 clones, approximately 84% of them seen once, and the ten largest clones take less than 4%. The CDR3 consists of 15 residues. The junction had 6 bases not matched to a gene; V was cut back by 2 bases and J by 5 bases. The germline CDR1 and CDR2 sequences are SGHRS and YFSETQ.

The gene calls are TRBV5-1 and TRBJ2-5; 10 nucleotides align to TRBD1. The material sequenced was peripheral blood. This TCR was sampled from a woman aged 55-70 years with acute or convalescent COVID-19. This chain's CDR3 is CASSLQTGGFETQYF. CDR3 coding DNA: TGCGCCAGCAGCTTACAGACAGGGGGCTTTGAGACCCAGTACTTC.